This T cell receptor (beta chain) came from a study of blood T cell repertoires in COVID-19. TCRdb's table, derived via immunoSEQ multiplex PCR, lists solely in-frame clones and lacks some. Counted here are 160,000 or so clones, 82% occurring once; the ten biggest clones make up 8.4%. In germline, CDR1 is LGHNA, CDR2 YSLEER. This CDR3 is 14 amino acids long. V was clipped by 0 bases and J by 2 bases, with 7 bases between them. The TCR comes from a woman in her 70s with acute or convalescent COVID-19. What was sequenced was peripheral blood. The genes are TRBV4-3 and TRBJ1-1; no reliable D call. In DNA, the CDR3 is TGCGCCAGCAGCCAAGATGGCCAAAACACTGAAGCTTTCTTT. Translated: CASSQDGQNTEAFF.